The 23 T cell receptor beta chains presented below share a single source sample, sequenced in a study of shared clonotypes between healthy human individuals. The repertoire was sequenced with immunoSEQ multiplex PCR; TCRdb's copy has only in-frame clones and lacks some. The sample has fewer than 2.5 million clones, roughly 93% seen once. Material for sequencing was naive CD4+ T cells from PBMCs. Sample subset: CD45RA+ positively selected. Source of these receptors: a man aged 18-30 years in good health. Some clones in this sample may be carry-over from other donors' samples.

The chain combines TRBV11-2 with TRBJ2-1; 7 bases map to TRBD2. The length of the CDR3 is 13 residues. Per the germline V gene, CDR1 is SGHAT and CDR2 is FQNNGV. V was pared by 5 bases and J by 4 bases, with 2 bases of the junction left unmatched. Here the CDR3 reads CASSRGVYNEQFF. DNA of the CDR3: TGTGCCAGCAGCCGGGGGGTTTACAATGAGCAGTTCTTC.

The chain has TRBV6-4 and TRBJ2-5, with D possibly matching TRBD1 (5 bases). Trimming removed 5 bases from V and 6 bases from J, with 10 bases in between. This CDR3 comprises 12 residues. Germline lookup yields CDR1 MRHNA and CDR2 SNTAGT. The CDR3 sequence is CASSPRVKTQYF. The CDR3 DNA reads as TGTGCCAGCAGTCCCAGGGTGAAGACCCAGTACTTC.

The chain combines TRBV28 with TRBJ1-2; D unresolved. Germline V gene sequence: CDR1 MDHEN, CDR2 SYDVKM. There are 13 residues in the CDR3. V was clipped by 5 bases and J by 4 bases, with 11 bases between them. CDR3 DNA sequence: TGTGCCAGCAGTCCCACATTCCCCTATGGCTACACCTTC. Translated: CASSPTFPYGYTF.

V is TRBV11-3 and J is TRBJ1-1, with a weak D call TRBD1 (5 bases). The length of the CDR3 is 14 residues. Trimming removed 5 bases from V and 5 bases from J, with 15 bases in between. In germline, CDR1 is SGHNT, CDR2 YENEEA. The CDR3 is CASSPRGGGTEAFF. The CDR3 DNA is TGTGCCAGCAGCCCCCGTGGGGGAGGAACTGAAGCTTTCTTT.

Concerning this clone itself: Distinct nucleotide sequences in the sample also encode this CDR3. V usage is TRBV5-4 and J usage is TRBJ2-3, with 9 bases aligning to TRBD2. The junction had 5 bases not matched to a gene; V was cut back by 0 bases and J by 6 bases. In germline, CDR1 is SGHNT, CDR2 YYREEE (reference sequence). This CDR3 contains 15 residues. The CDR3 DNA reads TGTGCCAGCAGCTTGGTCGCGGGAGGGACGGATACGCAGTATTTT. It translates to CASSLVAGGTDTQYF. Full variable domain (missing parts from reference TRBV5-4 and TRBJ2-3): ETGVTQSPTHLIKTRGQQVTLRCSSQSGHNTVSWYQQALGQGPQFIFQYYREEENGRGNFPPRFSGLQFPNYSSELNVNALELDDSALYLCASSLVAGGTDTQYFGPGTRLTVL.

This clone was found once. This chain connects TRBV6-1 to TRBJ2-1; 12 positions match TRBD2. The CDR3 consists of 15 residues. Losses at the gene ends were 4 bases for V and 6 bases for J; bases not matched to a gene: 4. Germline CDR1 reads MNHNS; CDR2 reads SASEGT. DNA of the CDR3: TGTGCCAGCAGTGCGGGACTAGCGGGTGGCAATGAGCAGTTCTTC. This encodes CASSAGLAGGNEQFF.

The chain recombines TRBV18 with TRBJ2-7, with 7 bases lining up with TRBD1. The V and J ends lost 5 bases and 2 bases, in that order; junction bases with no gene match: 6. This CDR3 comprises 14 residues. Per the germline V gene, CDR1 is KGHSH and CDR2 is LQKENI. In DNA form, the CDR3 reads TGTGCCAGCTCAAGGGGGCGTCAGGCCTACGAGCAGTACTTC. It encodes CASSRGRQAYEQYF.

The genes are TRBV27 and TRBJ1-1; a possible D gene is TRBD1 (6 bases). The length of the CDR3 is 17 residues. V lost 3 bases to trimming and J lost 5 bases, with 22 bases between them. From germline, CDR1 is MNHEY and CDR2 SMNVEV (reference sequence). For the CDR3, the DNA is TGTGCCAGCAGTTTCCTTGGGGGCTTATCAAAGAGGACTGAAGCTTTCTTT. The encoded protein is CASSFLGGLSKRTEAFF.

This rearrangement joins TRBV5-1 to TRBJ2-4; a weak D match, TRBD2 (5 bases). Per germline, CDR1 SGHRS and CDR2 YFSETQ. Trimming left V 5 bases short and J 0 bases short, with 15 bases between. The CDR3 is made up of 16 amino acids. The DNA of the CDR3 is TGCGCCAGCAGTTCAGGACTGGCGCTAGCCAAAAACATTCAGTACTTC. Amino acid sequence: CASSSGLALAKNIQYF.

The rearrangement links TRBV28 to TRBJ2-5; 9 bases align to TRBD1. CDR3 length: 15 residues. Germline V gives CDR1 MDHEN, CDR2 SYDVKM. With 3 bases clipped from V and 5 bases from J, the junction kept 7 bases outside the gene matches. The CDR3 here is CASSLTGGTGETQYF. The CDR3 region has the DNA TGTGCCAGCAGTTTGACAGGGGGGACGGGGGAGACCCAGTACTTC.

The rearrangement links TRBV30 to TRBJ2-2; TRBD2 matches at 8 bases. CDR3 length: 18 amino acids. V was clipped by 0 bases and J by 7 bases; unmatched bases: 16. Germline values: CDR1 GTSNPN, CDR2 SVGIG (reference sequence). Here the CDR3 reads CAWSVRWGSGRVGGELFF. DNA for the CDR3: TGTGCCTGGAGTGTACGGTGGGGAAGCGGGAGAGTCGGCGGGGAGCTGTTTTTT.

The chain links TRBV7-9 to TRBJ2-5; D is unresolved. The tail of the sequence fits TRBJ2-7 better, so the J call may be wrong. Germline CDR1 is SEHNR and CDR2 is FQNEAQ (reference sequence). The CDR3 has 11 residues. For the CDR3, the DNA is TGTGCCAGCAGTCCCGAGTCCGAGCAGTACTTC. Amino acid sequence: CASSPESEQYF.

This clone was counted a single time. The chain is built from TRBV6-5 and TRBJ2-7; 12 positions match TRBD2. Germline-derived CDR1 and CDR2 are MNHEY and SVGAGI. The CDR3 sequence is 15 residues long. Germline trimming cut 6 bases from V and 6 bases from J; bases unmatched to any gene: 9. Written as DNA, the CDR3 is TGTGCCAGCAGCCCCGGACTAGCGGGACCCGCCGAGCAGTACTTC. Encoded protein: CASSPGLAGPAEQYF.

The CDR3 loop is CASSPRGDSGADTQYF. The CDR3 region has the DNA TGTGCCAGCAGCCCCCGGGGGGACAGCGGTGCAGATACGCAGTATTTT. The chain recombines TRBV9 with TRBJ2-3, with D possibly called TRBD1 or TRBD2 (7 bases each). Germline V gene sequence: CDR1 SGDLS, CDR2 YYNGEE. V lost 4 bases and J lost 4, with 19 bases in between. This CDR3 spans 16 amino acids. The variable domain in full, with the rest retrieved from reference TRBV9 and TRBJ2-3, is DSGVTQTPKHLITATGQRVTLRCSPRSGDLSVYWYQQSLDQGLQFLIQYYNGEERAKGNILERFSAQQFPDLHSELNLSSLELGDSALYFCASSPRGDSGADTQYFGPGTRLTVL.

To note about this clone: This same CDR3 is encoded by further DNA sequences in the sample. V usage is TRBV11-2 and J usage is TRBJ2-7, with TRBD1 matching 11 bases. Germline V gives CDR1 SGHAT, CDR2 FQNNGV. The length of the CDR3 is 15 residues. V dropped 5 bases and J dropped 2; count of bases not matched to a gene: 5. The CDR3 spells CASSLGQGGPYEQYF. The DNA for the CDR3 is TGTGCCAGCAGCCTGGGACAGGGGGGTCCCTACGAGCAGTACTTC.

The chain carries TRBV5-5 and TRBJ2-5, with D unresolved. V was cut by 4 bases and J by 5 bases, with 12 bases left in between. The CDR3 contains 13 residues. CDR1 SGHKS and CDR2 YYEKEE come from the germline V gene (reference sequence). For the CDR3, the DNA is TGTGCCAGCAGCCTGGGCCAGGAGGAGACCCAGTACTTC. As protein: CASSLGQEETQYF.

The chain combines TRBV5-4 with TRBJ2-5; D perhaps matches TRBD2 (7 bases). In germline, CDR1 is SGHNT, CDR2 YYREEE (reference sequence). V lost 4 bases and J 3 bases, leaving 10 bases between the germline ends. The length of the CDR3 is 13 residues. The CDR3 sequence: CASSGGGEETQYF. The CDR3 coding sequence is TGTGCCAGCAGCGGGGGGGGCGAAGAGACCCAGTACTTC.

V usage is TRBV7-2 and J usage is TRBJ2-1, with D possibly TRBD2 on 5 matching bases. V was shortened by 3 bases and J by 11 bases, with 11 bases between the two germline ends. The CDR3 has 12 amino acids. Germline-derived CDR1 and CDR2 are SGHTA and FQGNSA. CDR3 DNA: TGTGCCAGCAGCTTTGGACTGGAAAAGCAGTTCTTC. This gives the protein CASSFGLEKQFF.

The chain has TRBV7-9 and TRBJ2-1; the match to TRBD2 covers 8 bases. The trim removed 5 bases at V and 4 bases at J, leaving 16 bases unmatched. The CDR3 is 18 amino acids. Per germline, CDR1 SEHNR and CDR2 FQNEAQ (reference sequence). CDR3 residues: CASSPRGGGQTGYNEQFF. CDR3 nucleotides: TGTGCCAGCAGCCCCCGGGGGGGCGGTCAAACGGGGTACAATGAGCAGTTCTTC.

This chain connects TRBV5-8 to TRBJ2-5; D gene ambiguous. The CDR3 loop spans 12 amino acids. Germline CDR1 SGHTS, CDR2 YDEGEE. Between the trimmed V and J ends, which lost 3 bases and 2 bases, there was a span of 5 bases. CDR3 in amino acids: CASSYGQETQYF. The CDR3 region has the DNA TGTGCCAGCAGCTACGGTCAAGAGACCCAGTACTTC. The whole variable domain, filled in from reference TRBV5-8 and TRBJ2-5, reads EAGVTQSPTHLIKTRGQQATLRCSPISGHTSVYWYQQALGLGLQFLLWYDEGEERNRGNFPPRFSGRQFPNYSSELNVNALELEDSALYLCASSYGQETQYFGPGTRLLVL.

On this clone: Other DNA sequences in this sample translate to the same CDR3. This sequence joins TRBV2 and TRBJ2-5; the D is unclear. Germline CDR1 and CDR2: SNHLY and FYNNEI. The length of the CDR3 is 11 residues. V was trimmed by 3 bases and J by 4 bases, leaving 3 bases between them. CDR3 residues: CASSETETQYF. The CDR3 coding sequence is TGTGCCAGCAGTGAGACAGAGACCCAGTACTTC.

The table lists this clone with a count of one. The CDR3 sequence: CASSLGMGKETQYF. The CDR3 coding sequence is TGCGCCAGCAGCTTAGGCATGGGCAAAGAGACCCAGTACTTC. The chain combines TRBV5-1 with TRBJ2-5; no definite D call. The V and J ends lost 2 bases and 3 bases respectively, with 11 bases between them. Germline CDR1 and CDR2: SGHRS and YFSETQ. The CDR3 loop spans 14 amino acids. Based on the CDR3 plus reference TRBV5-1 and TRBJ2-5, the full variable domain is KAGVTQTPRYLIKTRGQQVTLSCSPISGHRSVSWYQQTPGQGLQFLFEYFSETQRNKGNFPGRFSGRQFSNSRSEMNVSTLELGDSALYLCASSLGMGKETQYFGPGTRLLVL.

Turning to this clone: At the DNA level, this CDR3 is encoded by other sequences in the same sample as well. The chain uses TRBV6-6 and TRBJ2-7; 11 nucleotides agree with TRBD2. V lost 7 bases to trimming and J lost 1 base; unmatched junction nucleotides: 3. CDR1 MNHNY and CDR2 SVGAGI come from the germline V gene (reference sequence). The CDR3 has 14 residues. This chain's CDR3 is CASKGTSGSYEQYF. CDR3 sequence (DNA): TGTGCCAGCAAGGGGACTAGCGGTTCCTACGAGCAGTACTTC.